One T cell receptor beta chain is described in this entry. Its matching antigen is unknown. The sample comes from a study of T cell responses to AZD1222 COVID-19 vaccine. Findings of the study overall: Among AZD1222 vaccinees, only 5 to 7 were seropositive at baseline. CD4 TCRs associated with vaccination spanned spike, dominating at 160-218 and 743-854. In all cases, repertoires were sampled only after the peak T cell response.

This CDR3 is 17 amino acids long. V lost 5 bases and J lost 4; bases outside the gene matches: 11. Germline V lookup: CDR1 MNHEY, CDR2 SMNVEV (reference sequence). Repertoires were generated with immunoSEQ multiplex PCR, while TCRdb's copy carries only in-frame clones and drops some. The sample holds around 110,000 clones, 90% to 95% seen once. Sequences were derived from peripheral blood, sampled 28 days after the second AZD1222 dose. V gene TRBV27 combines with J gene TRBJ1-2, with TRBD1 identical over 12 bases. The receptor's source is an adult who received the AZD1222 COVID-19 vaccine. CDR3 sequence reads: CASSLKGQGARSYGYTF. CDR3 nucleotide sequence: TGTGCCAGCAGTCTAAAGGGACAGGGGGCGCGGAGCTATGGCTACACCTTC.